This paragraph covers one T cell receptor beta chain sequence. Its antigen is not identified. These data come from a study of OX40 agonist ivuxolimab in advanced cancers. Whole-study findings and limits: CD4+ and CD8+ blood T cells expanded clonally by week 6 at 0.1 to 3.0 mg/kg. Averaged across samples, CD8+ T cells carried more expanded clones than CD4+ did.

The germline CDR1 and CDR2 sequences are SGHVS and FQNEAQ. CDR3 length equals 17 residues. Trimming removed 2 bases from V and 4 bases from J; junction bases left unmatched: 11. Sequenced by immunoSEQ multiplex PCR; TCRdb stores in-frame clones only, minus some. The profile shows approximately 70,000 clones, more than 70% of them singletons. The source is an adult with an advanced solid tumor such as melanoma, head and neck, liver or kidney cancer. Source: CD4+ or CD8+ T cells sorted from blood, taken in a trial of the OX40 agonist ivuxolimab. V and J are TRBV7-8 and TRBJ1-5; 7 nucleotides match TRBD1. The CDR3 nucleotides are TGTGCCAGCAGCTTACGTGCAGGGGGTCGCGGTAATCAGCCCCAGCATTTT. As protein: CASSLRAGGRGNQPQHF.